Here is one T cell receptor (beta chain) with its context. This sample is part of a study of blood T cell repertoires in COVID-19. Measured with immunoSEQ multiplex PCR; TCRdb has only the in-frame clones, and not every one. The table lists some 100,000 clones, approximately 91% of them singletons. Sequencing was done on a sample of peripheral blood. The clonotype comes from a man between 50 and 59 years old with acute or convalescent COVID-19.

CDR3 nucleotide sequence: TGTGCCAGCAGCGCCGACATCAGATCTGGAAACACCATATATTTT. Its translation: CASSADIRSGNTIYF. The J gene is TRBJ1-3, the V gene TRBV9, with D uncertain. The germline CDR1 and CDR2 sequences are SGDLS and YYNGEE. V was shortened by 3 bases and J by 1 base, with 11 bases between the two germline ends. The CDR3 covers 15 residues.